A selection of T cell receptor beta chains follows, all from one sample in a study of shared clonotypes between healthy human individuals. The method was immunoSEQ multiplex PCR; TCRdb's version includes in-frame clones alone and lacks a portion of them. The sample includes approximately 2.3 million clones, more than 85% of them seen just once. The sequencing sample was made of naive CD4+ T cells from PBMCs. These receptors all stem from a young man in good health. Some clones in this sample may be carry-over from other donors' samples. CDR3s include the opening cysteine and the closing phenylalanine or tryptophan. Fields, in order: V gene, CDR3 protein.

>TRBV6-1
CASSEPDRRVYEQYF
>TRBV25-1
CASSELGVAGVYEQYF
>TRBV5-6
CASSLFLEGFSYNEQFF
>TRBV4-1
CASSPSGTREETQYF
>TRBV18
CASSLTAANTEAFF
>TRBV27
CASSFGEGYGYTF
>TRBV28
CASSLTGTGEKQPQHF
>TRBV2
CASSETGRRNTIYF
>TRBV9
CASSVDREGLGELFF
>TRBV9
CASSVRQGNGEETQYF
>TRBV5-1
CASRLRGPSRETQYF
>TRBV5-5
CASSLLAGETQYF
>TRBV27
CASSLDGTSGTYEQYF
>TRBV7-3
CASSLPRGSYTGELFF
>TRBV28
CASSSVGKVAEAFF
>TRBV5-8
CASSATGTVNEKQYF
>TRBV6-5
CASSRPGDNEQFF
>TRBV9
CASSVDRGVYGYTF
>TRBV21-1
CASSKGQGGAYEQYF
>TRBV7-3
CASSLTGTGGLDTGELFF
>TRBV5-1
CASSPGTFPGEQYF
>TRBV18
CASSQTSGRVYEQYF
>TRBV6-1
CASSESAGNKNTQYF